This TCR beta chain was found in a study of read filtering for tumor transcriptome and immune sequencing. Molecular barcoded adaptors covering alpha/delta and beta/gamma chains were used on 400 to 450 ng RNA. TCRdb fed the reads into MiXCR, producing one record per CDR3 protein. This sample yields approximately 23,000 distinct CDR3 sequences, of which around 20% are seen a single time; around a sixth belongs to the top ten. This clonotype was recorded at least ten times. Germline-derived CDR1 and CDR2 are SGHTA and FQGNSA. V lost 2 bases, J lost 5 bases, and 9 bases lay in between. The CDR3 is made up of 13 amino acids.

The chain combines TRBV7-2 with TRBJ1-2; D gene unclear. The sequenced sample was a population of CD138-negative cells sorted from bone marrow. The sequence derives from a donor at least 40 years old with multiple myeloma. This CDR3 is CASSLTTEYGYTF. For the CDR3, the DNA is TGTGCCAGCAGCTTAACGACGGAGTATGGCTACACCTTC.